The present T cell receptor beta chain was sequenced within a study of cytomegalovirus exposure and HLA in healthy donors. CDR1 is MNHEY and CDR2 is SMNVEV in the germline V gene (reference sequence). Unmatched junction bases numbered 10, after V lost 3 bases and J lost 11 bases. This CDR3 has 14 amino acids. PCR primers comprised 60 Vbeta and 13 Jbeta primers. Only in-frame clones appear in the TCRdb table, and some are missing; sequencing was by immunoSEQ multiplex PCR. This sample has about 150,000 clones, with approximately 80% found just once. In this sample, this clone turned up once. The TCR comes from a woman in her thirties or forties in good health and CMV-seronegative. The rearrangement joins TRBV27 to TRBJ1-1, with 9 bases aligning to TRBD1. Sequencing used PBMCs. CDR3 loop: CASSLGTGRSGAFF. CDR3 nucleotide sequence: TGTGCCAGCAGTTTGGGGACAGGGAGGTCTGGGGCTTTCTTT.